The clone carrying this T cell receptor (beta chain) was detected only a few times. The antigen is undetermined. The germline gene is not matched at one end of the junction; a read error may be the cause. CDR1 and CDR2 from the germline V gene are SGHDN and FVKESK. This CDR3 is 15 amino acids long. Constant-segment primers served in 5'RACE that generated TCR alpha and TCR beta cDNA libraries bearing sample barcodes and UMIs. TCRdb reprocessed the 5' RACE reads with MiXCR, giving one entry per CDR3 protein. The sample lists roughly 58,000 distinct CDR3 sequences, more than 8% occurring once. The data derive from a study of T-cell memory formation after mild COVID-19. Study summary: The TCR clusters were mostly specific to one donor.

The study, taken as a whole, reports: Clones that contracted from day 15 to 85 were balanced CD4/CD8, while later expanders leaned CD4+. Cross-reactive memory apparently joined, as some responding clones appeared in pre-infection memory.

Sequencing input: PBMCs or a T cell subset sorted from them (not recorded which). This chain uses TRBV14 with TRBJ1-2; weak D call: TRBD1 (5 bases). The source is a man younger than 35 who had mild COVID-19 (a few samples of this study predate the infection). Cell type and time point are not known. The CDR3, as DNA: TGCGCCAGCAGCCAAGGGAACGGGGGGTTGGTTGGCTACACCTTC. Encoded protein: CASSQGNGGLVGYTF.